These 32 T cell receptor beta chains came from one sample sequenced in a study of shared clonotypes between healthy human individuals. The table came from immunoSEQ multiplex PCR; TCRdb's copy has only in-frame clones and leaves some out. The sample has under 1,100,000 clones, about 75% seen once. Sequencing was performed on memory CD4+ T cells sorted from blood. The subset is: CD45RA-negative fraction. Every receptor here comes from a man between 18 and 29 years old in good health.

This clone came up many times. In the same sample, other DNA sequences code for this CDR3. The rearrangement joins TRBV6-6 to TRBJ1-5, with D uncertain. The V end lost 2 bases, the J end lost 2 bases, and 7 bases lay between the germline ends. The CDR3 runs to 14 residues. Germline V CDR1 and CDR2: MNHNY, SVGAGI (reference sequence). This CDR3 is CASSYSEGNQPQHF. The DNA of the CDR3 is TGTGCCAGCAGTTACAGCGAAGGCAATCAGCCCCAGCATTTT.

V is TRBV20-1 and J is TRBJ1-2; D gene ambiguous. The germline V gene has CDR1 DFQATT and CDR2 SNEGSKA (reference sequence). Trimming removed 0 bases from V and 5 bases from J, with 4 bases in between. The CDR3 extends over 11 amino acids. The CDR3, as DNA: TGCAGTGCTAGAGAGCTGTATGGCTACACCTTC. Protein product: CSARELYGYTF.

This chain joins TRBV6-1 and TRBJ1-5; D may be TRBD1 (6 bases). Germline V CDR1 and CDR2: MNHNS, SASEGT. Trimming shortened V by 6 bases and J by 3 bases, and 18 bases separated the two germline ends. The CDR3 covers 16 residues. The DNA for the CDR3 is TGTGCCAGCAGGGAACAGACAGGACGCGACAATCAGCCCCAGCATTTT. Encoded protein: CASREQTGRDNQPQHF.

V and J are TRBV10-3 and TRBJ2-3, with TRBD2 matching over 8 bases. Germline-derived CDR1 and CDR2 are ENHRY and SYGVKD. The junction had 9 bases not matched to a gene; V was cut back by 8 bases and J by 2 bases. This CDR3 comprises 15 residues. CDR3 sequence reads: CAIGAGLENTDTQYF. The CDR3, as DNA: TGTGCCATCGGGGCGGGACTAGAAAACACAGATACGCAGTATTTT.

The V and J genes are TRBV2 and TRBJ1-1; D remains ambiguous. The CDR3 sequence is 13 residues long. Trimming removed 5 bases at V and 5 bases at J, with 12 bases between. CDR1 is SNHLY, CDR2 FYNNEI, per germline. CDR3 DNA sequence: TGTGCCAGCAGTTTAGGGCCGGGGACTGAAGCTTTCTTT. Its protein is CASSLGPGTEAFF.

The chain recombines TRBV7-3 with TRBJ2-1, with a tentative D call TRBD2 (6 bases). Germline V lookup: CDR1 SGHTA, CDR2 FQGTGA. Trimming pared 5 bases from V and 5 bases from J, leaving 10 bases between. This CDR3 spans 13 amino acids. CDR3 amino acids: CASSQTRDNEQFF. As DNA, the CDR3 is TGTGCCAGCAGCCAGACTAGAGACAATGAGCAGTTCTTC.

The chain links TRBV7-2 to TRBJ2-7; a possible D gene is TRBD1 (6 bases). This CDR3 is built from 14 residues. V lost 1 base and J 3 bases, leaving 10 bases between the germline ends. CDR1 is SGHTA and CDR2 is FQGNSA in the germline V gene. This chain's CDR3 is CASSLVDSGYEQYF. The DNA for the CDR3 is TGTGCCAGCAGCTTAGTGGACAGCGGCTACGAGCAGTACTTC.

The chain joins TRBV4-3 to TRBJ2-7, with D possibly being TRBD2 (6 bases). The CDR3 loop spans 17 amino acids. CDR1 LGHNA and CDR2 YSLEER come from the germline V gene. Trimming left V 0 bases short and J 2 bases short, with 17 bases between. CDR3: CASSQEYSLLAPYEQYF. CDR3 coding DNA: TGCGCCAGCAGCCAAGAGTATAGTCTGCTAGCGCCCTACGAGCAGTACTTC.

The gene calls are TRBV9 and TRBJ2-5; no clear D. Deletions cut 0 bases from V and 1 base from J, with 4 bases between. Germline-derived CDR1 and CDR2 are SGDLS and YYNGEE. The CDR3 loop spans 13 amino acids. As DNA, the CDR3 is TGTGCCAGCAGCGTAGACATCCAAGAGACCCAGTACTTC. Translation: CASSVDIQETQYF.

V and J are TRBV6-6 and TRBJ2-7; the D is unclear. V lost 8 bases, J lost 2 bases, and 10 bases lay in between. CDR1 and CDR2 from the germline V gene are MNHNY and SVGAGI (reference sequence). CDR3 size: 12 residues. The CDR3 nucleotides read TGTGCCAGCCGCGGCCGAACCTACGAGCAGTACTTC. Amino acid sequence: CASRGRTYEQYF.

V is TRBV28 and J is TRBJ2-5; D gene unclear. CDR3 length equals 15 residues. The V and J ends lost 6 bases and 1 base respectively, with 15 bases between them. Germline CDR1 and CDR2: MDHEN and SYDVKM. The CDR3 DNA is TGTGCCAGCAGCCTTAGCAGGCGATCCCAAGAGACCCAGTACTTC. As protein: CASSLSRRSQETQYF.

The J gene is TRBJ2-5, the V gene TRBV9; D perhaps matches TRBD2 (7 bases). Trimming removed 0 bases at V and 4 bases at J, with 16 bases between. The CDR3 loop spans 16 amino acids. Germline V CDR1 and CDR2: SGDLS, YYNGEE. Here the CDR3 DNA reads TGTGCCAGCAGCGTAGCGGGGGGACACCCTATAGAGACCCAGTACTTC. It codes for CASSVAGGHPIETQYF. The full variable domain, completed using reference TRBV9 and TRBJ2-5, is DSGVTQTPKHLITATGQRVTLRCSPRSGDLSVYWYQQSLDQGLQFLIQYYNGEERAKGNILERFSAQQFPDLHSELNLSSLELGDSALYFCASSVAGGHPIETQYFGPGTRLLVL.

This clone came up a few times. Distinct nucleotide sequences in the sample also encode this CDR3. The V and J genes are TRBV2 and TRBJ1-6; no clear D gene. The germline V and J ends were trimmed by 6 bases and 7 bases, with 4 bases remaining between them. Germline V gene lookup returns CDR1 SNHLY and CDR2 FYNNEI. There are 11 residues in the CDR3. In nucleotides, the CDR3 is TGTGCCAGCAGCCTCAATTCACCCCTCCACTTT. This codes for CASSLNSPLHF.

The gene calls are TRBV6-1 and TRBJ1-2; D uncertain. This CDR3 comprises 15 residues. Germline V gene sequence: CDR1 MNHNS, CDR2 SASEGT. Trimming left V 7 bases short and J 4 bases short, with 19 bases between. Here the CDR3 reads CASTNKGRLGYGYTF. CDR3 DNA sequence: TGTGCCAGCACTAATAAAGGGAGGTTAGGCTATGGCTACACCTTC.

This rearrangement joins TRBV28 to TRBJ1-2, with D possibly matching TRBD1 (5 bases). Trimming stripped 5 bases from V and 7 bases from J, with 8 bases between. The CDR3 loop spans 11 amino acids. CDR1 and CDR2 from the germline V gene are MDHEN and SYDVKM. As DNA, the CDR3 is TGTGCCAGCAGTCCAGGGAGTGGCTACACCTTC. Protein product: CASSPGSGYTF.

This clone has only a few counts. This chain uses TRBV6-6 with TRBJ2-3; D is possibly TRBD2 (6 bases). CDR1 MNHNY and CDR2 SVGAGI come from the germline V gene (reference sequence). The V and J ends lost 2 bases and 3 bases respectively, with 12 bases between them. This CDR3 region has 15 residues. CDR3 bases: TGTGCCAGCAGTTACAGGGCGGGAAGAACAGATACGCAGTATTTT. Residues: CASSYRAGRTDTQYF.

On this clone itself: The same CDR3 arises from other DNA sequences in this sample as well. This chain joins TRBV2 and TRBJ1-2; no clear D. Trimming removed 1 base from V and 2 bases from J, with 5 bases in between. This CDR3 has 13 amino acids. Germline CDR1 and CDR2: SNHLY and FYNNEI. The CDR3 here is CASSEGSNYGYTF. The CDR3 DNA reads TGTGCCAGCAGTGAAGGGTCGAACTATGGCTACACCTTC.

The gene calls are TRBV7-9 and TRBJ2-2; D is perhaps TRBD2 (5 bases). The ends were cut back, 10 bases at V and 7 bases at J, with 22 bases in the middle. This CDR3 spans 15 amino acids. From germline, CDR1 is SEHNR and CDR2 FQNEAQ (reference sequence). The CDR3 is CATDVHIASGGELFF. The CDR3 DNA reads as TGTGCCACGGACGTGCACATAGCGTCGGGCGGGGAGCTGTTTTTT. Full variable domain (outside the CDR3, taken from reference TRBV7-9 and TRBJ2-2): DTGVSQNPRHKITKRGQNVTFRCDPISEHNRLYWYRQTLGQGPEFLTYFQNEAQLEKSRLLSDRFSAERPKGSFSTLEIQRTEQGDSAMYLCATDVHIASGGELFFGEGSRLTVL.

As for this clone: Other DNA sequences in this specimen translate into the identical CDR3. The chain has TRBV28 and TRBJ2-3; D is undetermined. The CDR3 loop spans 13 amino acids. Germline V CDR1 and CDR2: MDHEN, SYDVKM. Trimming removed 3 bases at V and 5 bases at J, with 9 bases between. CDR3 loop: CASSFGSGDTQYF. In nucleotides, the CDR3 is TGTGCCAGCAGTTTTGGGTCGGGAGATACGCAGTATTTT. Drawing the rest from reference TRBV28 and TRBJ2-3, the complete variable domain is DVKVTQSSRYLVKRTGEKVFLECVQDMDHENMFWYRQDPGLGLRLIYFSYDVKMKEKGDIPEGYSVSREKKERFSLILESASTNQTSMYLCASSFGSGDTQYFGPGTRLTVL.

This clone was seen more than once but under ten times. The chain links TRBV5-5 to TRBJ2-7, with TRBD2 matching 11 bases. The CDR3 loop spans 15 amino acids. Losses at the gene ends were 4 bases for V and 2 bases for J; bases not matched to a gene: 5. Germline CDR1 and CDR2: SGHKS and YYEKEE (reference sequence). The CDR3 DNA is TGTGCCAGCAGCGGGGGGACTAGCGGTACCTACGAGCAGTACTTC. This sequence encodes CASSGGTSGTYEQYF. Looking up the rest from reference TRBV5-5 and TRBJ2-7 gives the full variable domain: DAGVTQSPTHLIKTRGQQVTLRCSPISGHKSVSWYQQVLGQGPQFIFQYYEKEERGRGNFPDRFSARQFPNYSSELNVNALLLGDSALYLCASSGGTSGTYEQYFGPGTRLTVT.

Comments on this clone: Other DNA sequences within the sample encode an identical CDR3. This CDR3 reads CASSGLAGDTQYF. The DNA for the CDR3 is TGTGCCAGCAGCGGACTAGCGGGGGATACGCAGTATTTT. The chain couples TRBV5-4 to TRBJ2-3; TRBD2 agrees at 12 bases. V trimming: 4 bases; J trimming: 6 bases; junction bases outside the gene matches: 0. This CDR3 is 13 amino acids long. The germline gives CDR1 SGHNT, CDR2 YYREEE (reference sequence). Drawing the rest from reference TRBV5-4 and TRBJ2-3, the complete variable domain is ETGVTQSPTHLIKTRGQQVTLRCSSQSGHNTVSWYQQALGQGPQFIFQYYREEENGRGNFPPRFSGLQFPNYSSELNVNALELDDSALYLCASSGLAGDTQYFGPGTRLTVL.

This clone has only one observation. The chain combines TRBV5-1 with TRBJ2-3; TRBD1 aligns across 7 bases. The CDR3 is made up of 17 amino acids. The germline V gene has CDR1 SGHRS and CDR2 YFSETQ. The trim removed 3 bases at V and 1 base at J, leaving 11 bases unmatched. CDR3 bases: TGCGCCAGCAGCTCGGGACAGCTCAATCTAGGCACAGATACGCAGTATTTT. This gives the protein CASSSGQLNLGTDTQYF.

The rearrangement joins TRBV6-6 to TRBJ1-1; D remains ambiguous. The germline V gene has CDR1 MNHNY and CDR2 SVGAGI (reference sequence). V was clipped by 2 bases and J by 5 bases, with 12 bases between them. The CDR3 covers 14 residues. The CDR3 reads CASSYARAITEAFF. The CDR3 DNA sequence: TGTGCCAGCAGTTACGCTCGGGCGATAACTGAAGCTTTCTTT.

V and J are TRBV2 and TRBJ2-1; 10 positions match TRBD2. V shed 6 bases, J shed 6 bases, and the junction held 8 bases outside the gene matches. The V gene's germline CDR1 is SNHLY and CDR2 FYNNEI. The CDR3 runs to 15 residues. The CDR3 here is CASRVTLAGSNEQFF. The CDR3 DNA follows: TGTGCCAGCAGGGTAACACTAGCGGGGAGCAATGAGCAGTTCTTC.

There are many counts of this clone. The rearrangement links TRBV2 to TRBJ1-2, with D tentatively TRBD1 (5 bases). Germline CDR1 SNHLY, CDR2 FYNNEI. The CDR3 is made up of 13 amino acids. V was trimmed by 6 bases and J by 6 bases, leaving 14 bases between them. The CDR3 reads CASRASGSNGYTF. The CDR3 DNA sequence: TGTGCCAGCAGGGCTTCAGGGTCGAATGGCTACACCTTC.

This chain uses TRBV6-5 with TRBJ1-1, with D perhaps TRBD1 (6 bases). Trimming pared 10 bases from V and 6 bases from J, leaving 21 bases between. The CDR3 is 14 residues long. The germline CDR1 and CDR2 sequences are MNHEY and SVGAGI. This CDR3 is CATGSGGGRPEAFF. In DNA, the CDR3 is TGTGCCACCGGCTCGGGCGGGGGGCGGCCTGAAGCTTTCTTT.

The gene calls are TRBV11-3 and TRBJ1-1; D not resolved. From germline, CDR1 is SGHNT and CDR2 YENEEA. This CDR3 is 13 amino acids long. Trimming removed 1 base from V and 3 bases from J, with 6 bases in between. The CDR3 nucleotides read TGTGCCAGCAGCTTAGGTCGGTACACTGAAGCTTTCTTT. Residues: CASSLGRYTEAFF.

The table lists this clone with a count of one. This chain uses TRBV10-3 with TRBJ1-5; tentative D call: TRBD1 (6 bases). Germline-derived CDR1 and CDR2 are ENHRY and SYGVKD. Trimming left V 4 bases short and J 3 bases short, with 10 bases between. This CDR3 spans 14 amino acids. In DNA form, the CDR3 reads TGTGCCATCAGTGGGGGGCCATACAATCAGCCCCAGCATTTT. Its translation: CAISGGPYNQPQHF.

CDR3 DNA: TGTGCCAGCAGTGATCCCAACTCCTACGAGCAGTACTTC. This encodes CASSDPNSYEQYF. The genes are TRBV25-1 and TRBJ2-7; the D is unclear. V gave up 3 bases and J gave up 0 bases, with 6 bases separating them. Per germline, CDR1 MGHDK and CDR2 SYGVNS. The CDR3 loop spans 13 amino acids.

V usage is TRBV30 and J usage is TRBJ2-6, with D uncertain. Germline V gives CDR1 GTSNPN, CDR2 SVGIG (reference sequence). V lost 8 bases and J lost 6, with 14 bases in between. The CDR3 runs 13 residues. The CDR3 sequence is CARSDSAANVLTF. As DNA, the CDR3 is TGTGCCCGGTCCGACTCGGCGGCCAACGTCCTGACTTTC.

The chain is built from TRBV15 and TRBJ2-3; 7 nucleotides align to TRBD2. There are 18 residues in the CDR3. J gave up 1 base and V 3 bases, and 13 bases lay outside the gene matches. CDR1 is LNHNV, CDR2 YYDKDF, per germline (reference sequence). For the CDR3, the DNA is TGTGCCACCAGCAGGGCTTTTGGGACTACGAAAGGCACAGATACGCAGTATTTT. Translating it yields CATSRAFGTTKGTDTQYF.

The table lists this clone with a count of one. The chain recombines TRBV11-2 with TRBJ2-7; 9 bases fit TRBD1. Trimming cost V 5 bases and J 2 bases; bases outside gene matches: 19. Germline CDR1 reads SGHAT; CDR2 reads FQNNGV. The CDR3 length is 19 residues. CDR3 nucleotides: TGTGCCAGCAGCCACTATACAGGGGGCTGGAAGTGGAGGACCTACGAGCAGTACTTC. It specifies CASSHYTGGWKWRTYEQYF.